What follows are 31 T cell receptor beta chains derived from one specimen sequenced in a study of cytomegalovirus exposure and HLA in healthy donors. PCR employed 60 Vbeta and 13 Jbeta primers. The repertoire was sequenced with immunoSEQ multiplex PCR; TCRdb's copy has only in-frame clones and lacks some. The repertoire holds around 170,000 clones, with about four fifths as singletons. The specimen was PBMCs. The receptor set was obtained from a woman aged 45-59 years in good health and CMV-seropositive.

The rearrangement links TRBV6-6 to TRBJ2-7; TRBD2 might be the D (5 bases). Germline V gene sequence: CDR1 MNHNY, CDR2 SVGAGI (reference sequence). The germline V and J ends were trimmed by 5 bases and 1 base, with 15 bases remaining between them. The CDR3 is 15 amino acids. The DNA for the CDR3 is TGTGCCAGCAGTCAGCGGCTTAGCAGTTCCTACGAGCAGTACTTC. Translating it yields CASSQRLSSSYEQYF.

The chain has TRBV27 and TRBJ2-3, with D tentatively TRBD2 (6 bases). Looked up from germline, CDR1 is MNHEY and CDR2 is SMNVEV (reference sequence). CDR3 length: 13 amino acids. Trimming took 5 bases from V and 10 from J, leaving 16 bases between them. The CDR3 DNA reads TGTGCCAGCAGTCCTTCGAGACTAGAGGCGCAGTATTTT. Its protein is CASSPSRLEAQYF.

V gene TRBV2 combines with J gene TRBJ2-2; maybe TRBD1 (6 bases). The CDR3 is 15 amino acids. With 5 bases removed from V and 6 bases from J, the gap between germline ends came to 16 bases. Germline CDR1 reads SNHLY; CDR2 reads FYNNEI. CDR3 loop: CASSLTGAKPGELFF. CDR3 nucleotide sequence: TGTGCCAGCAGTTTGACAGGCGCCAAGCCCGGGGAGCTGTTTTTT.

The rearrangement joins TRBV4-2 to TRBJ2-7; 10 bases are shared with TRBD2. The CDR3 contains 15 residues. The germline CDR1 and CDR2 sequences are LGHNA and YNFKEQ. After removal of 2 bases from V and 7 bases from J, the junction contained 8 bases not matched to a gene. The CDR3 is CASSQFSGGAGEQYF. The CDR3 DNA reads as TGTGCCAGCAGCCAATTCAGCGGGGGGGCCGGGGAGCAGTACTTC.

For the CDR3, the DNA is TGCGCCAGCAGCCCGCAGCCACGGGACACTAATAATTCACCCCTCCACTTT. Translated, it gives CASSPQPRDTNNSPLHF. The J gene is TRBJ1-6, the V gene TRBV4-1; a possible D gene is TRBD1 (6 bases). Trimming took 4 bases from V and 5 from J, leaving 18 bases between them. The V gene's germline CDR1 is MGHRA and CDR2 YSYEKL. CDR3 length equals 17 residues.

A word on this clone: At one end, the junction sequence differs from germline, possibly due to a read error. V is TRBV7-9 and J is TRBJ2-2; D is undetermined. The germline CDR1 and CDR2 sequences are SEHNR and FQNEAQ (reference sequence). This CDR3 has 14 residues. CDR3 loop: CSSSLDTPTGELFF. The CDR3, as DNA: TGTTCCAGCAGCTTAGACACACCCACCGGGGAGCTGTTTTTT. The variable domain in full, completed from reference TRBV7-9 and TRBJ2-2, reads DTGVSQNPRHKITKRGQNVTFRCDPISEHNRLYWYRQTLGQGPEFLTYFQNEAQLEKSRLLSDRFSAERPKGSFSTLEIQRTEQGDSAMYLCSSSLDTPTGELFFGEGSRLTVL.

The chain has TRBV6-5 and TRBJ1-4; D is perhaps TRBD1 (5 bases). Trimming left V 6 bases short and J 7 bases short, with 9 bases between. Germline V gives CDR1 MNHEY, CDR2 SVGAGI. CDR3 length: 12 residues. CDR3 amino acids: CASRGQGEKLFF. As DNA, the CDR3 is TGTGCCAGCAGGGGGCAGGGTGAAAAACTGTTTTTT.

The J gene is TRBJ1-1, the V gene TRBV7-3; maybe TRBD1 (5 bases). The length of the CDR3 is 15 residues. The V end lost 0 bases, the J end lost 2 bases, and 10 bases lay between the germline ends. Germline V CDR1 and CDR2: SGHTA, FQGTGA. The chain's CDR3 is CASSLTGAINTEAFF. CDR3 nucleotide sequence: TGTGCCAGCAGCTTAACTGGGGCCATTAACACTGAAGCTTTCTTT.

This chain joins TRBV2 and TRBJ1-5; 7 bases line up with TRBD1. The V gene's germline CDR1 is SNHLY and CDR2 FYNNEI. The junction had 7 bases not matched to a gene; V was cut back by 7 bases and J by 4 bases. This CDR3 is built from 14 residues. The CDR3 loop reads CASKTGPGNQPQHF. The CDR3 DNA follows: TGTGCCAGCAAGACAGGGCCCGGGAATCAGCCCCAGCATTTT.

V and J are TRBV9 and TRBJ2-2; 9 bases are shared with TRBD1. The CDR3 extends over 17 amino acids. Germline loops: CDR1 SGDLS, CDR2 YYNGEE. Trimming took 3 bases from V and 6 from J; bases not matched to a gene: 12. CDR3 region: CASSALLGTGSPGELFF. The CDR3 DNA sequence: TGTGCCAGCAGCGCACTCTTGGGGACAGGGTCTCCCGGGGAGCTGTTTTTT.

A word on this clone: The sample has other DNA sequences that encode this CDR3 too. The gene calls are TRBV7-9 and TRBJ1-1; no firm D call. Germline values: CDR1 SEHNR, CDR2 FQNEAQ (reference sequence). Trimming pared 5 bases from V and 1 base from J, leaving 8 bases between. This CDR3 is 13 amino acids long. In DNA, the CDR3 is TGTGCCAGCAGCCTCTCAGGGAACACTGAAGCTTTCTTT. Translating it yields CASSLSGNTEAFF.

J is TRBJ2-3 and V is TRBV15; 8 nucleotides match TRBD2. CDR3 length: 16 amino acids. V lost 5 bases to trimming and J lost 2 bases; unmatched junction nucleotides: 9. The germline CDR1 and CDR2 sequences are LNHNV and YYDKDF (reference sequence). The DNA of the CDR3 is TGTGCCACCAGCCCCCGATTAGCGGGGAACACAGATACGCAGTATTTT. This sequence encodes CATSPRLAGNTDTQYF.

V gene TRBV6-5 combines with J gene TRBJ2-7; no definite D call. This CDR3 spans 13 amino acids. Trimming stripped 3 bases from V and 2 bases from J, with 8 bases between. Per the germline V gene, CDR1 is MNHEY and CDR2 is SVGAGI. CDR3 nucleotide sequence: TGTGCCAGCAGTTATAGAGTTACCTACGAGCAGTACTTC. Residues: CASSYRVTYEQYF.

The genes are TRBV19 and TRBJ1-6; weak D call: TRBD1 (6 bases). The V and J ends lost 7 bases and 9 bases respectively, with 13 bases between them. This CDR3 has 13 amino acids. Germline CDR1 and CDR2: LNHDA and SQIVND (reference sequence). The CDR3 DNA is TGTGCCAGTAACGGGGGGCAAGGTTCACCCCTCCACTTT. It is translated as CASNGGQGSPLHF.

This chain connects TRBV28 to TRBJ2-7, with D maybe TRBD2 (5 bases). From germline, CDR1 is MDHEN and CDR2 SYDVKM. The CDR3 has 14 amino acids. V lost 7 bases and J lost 4, with 17 bases in between. CDR3 loop: CASMTGGLLYEQYF. The CDR3 DNA is TGTGCCAGCATGACTGGAGGTTTACTTTACGAGCAGTACTTC.

This chain joins TRBV19 and TRBJ2-1, with a tentative D call TRBD1 (5 bases). V was trimmed by 6 bases and J by 8 bases, leaving 8 bases between them. In germline, CDR1 is LNHDA, CDR2 SQIVND (reference sequence). The CDR3 sequence is 11 residues long. The CDR3 bases are TGTGCCAGTAGCCAGGGTTATGAGCAGTTCTTC. Translation gives CASSQGYEQFF.

This chain connects TRBV18 to TRBJ1-1, with 8 bases fitting TRBD1. With 5 bases clipped from V and 7 bases from J, the junction kept 9 bases outside the gene matches. The CDR3 has 14 residues. In germline, CDR1 is KGHSH, CDR2 LQKENI. The CDR3, as DNA: TGTGCCAGCTCATACTCAGGGGGCTGGGGTGAAGCTTTCTTT. It specifies CASSYSGGWGEAFF.

The rearrangement joins TRBV2 to TRBJ2-3; 15 positions match TRBD2. CDR1 and CDR2 (germline): SNHLY, FYNNEI. The CDR3 sequence is 17 residues long. V lost 9 bases and J lost 1; bases outside the gene matches: 8. The CDR3 sequence is CARERTSGGVGTDTQYF. CDR3 nucleotides: TGTGCCAGGGAAAGGACTAGCGGGGGGGTCGGCACAGATACGCAGTATTTT.

The V call is TRBV19, the J call TRBJ2-2; D is undetermined. Germline V gives CDR1 LNHDA, CDR2 SQIVND (reference sequence). The CDR3 runs to 13 residues. The V and J ends lost 5 bases and 5 bases respectively, with 9 bases between them. CDR3 amino acids: CASSGLGTGELFF. The CDR3, as DNA: TGTGCCAGTAGTGGCCTCGGGACCGGGGAGCTGTTTTTT.

The chain uses TRBV28 and TRBJ2-6, with TRBD2 as a possible D gene (5 bases). CDR3 length: 17 amino acids. V lost 5 bases and J 0 bases, leaving 14 bases between the germline ends. The germline CDR1 and CDR2 sequences are MDHEN and SYDVKM. The CDR3 DNA reads TGTGCCAGCAGTGCCACCGGACTGAGCTCTGGGGCCAACGTCCTGACTTTC. Its translation is CASSATGLSSGANVLTF.

This rearrangement joins TRBV2 to TRBJ2-1; possible D gene TRBD2, 7 bases. Germline V gene sequence: CDR1 SNHLY, CDR2 FYNNEI. The V end was cut by 8 bases, the J end by 7 bases, with 18 bases between. The CDR3 consists of 14 residues. The CDR3 loop reads CASHIMGGRNEQFF. The CDR3 DNA reads as TGTGCCAGCCATATCATGGGGGGGCGGAATGAGCAGTTCTTC.

This clone was observed a handful of times. The chain joins TRBV5-1 to TRBJ2-3; a possible D gene is TRBD1 (6 bases). V lost 2 bases and J lost 2, with 12 bases in between. This CDR3 region has 15 residues. The germline V gene encodes CDR1 SGHRS and CDR2 YFSETQ. The CDR3 is CASSFGGTNTDTQYF. The CDR3 coding sequence is TGCGCCAGCAGCTTTGGGGGCACGAACACAGATACGCAGTATTTT.

The chain couples TRBV7-9 to TRBJ2-5; possible D gene TRBD1, 6 bases. The CDR3 consists of 13 residues. Germline CDR1 is SEHNR and CDR2 is FQNEAQ (reference sequence). V dropped 5 bases and J dropped 10 bases, with 17 bases sitting between them. The CDR3 nucleotides are TGTGCCAGCAGCCCGGACAGCCGAAGGGACCAGTACTTC. Residues: CASSPDSRRDQYF. The full variable domain, rest sourced from reference TRBV7-9 and TRBJ2-5, is DTGVSQNPRHKITKRGQNVTFRCDPISEHNRLYWYRQTLGQGPEFLTYFQNEAQLEKSRLLSDRFSAERPKGSFSTLEIQRTEQGDSAMYLCASSPDSRRDQYFGPGTRLLVL.

V is TRBV6-5 and J is TRBJ2-3; no definite D call. This CDR3 is 12 amino acids long. Germline CDR1 reads MNHEY; CDR2 reads SVGAGI. Trimming shortened V by 7 bases and J by 2 bases, and 7 bases separated the two germline ends. CDR3 bases: TGTGCCAGCAAGCCCTACACAGATACGCAGTATTTT. It codes for CASKPYTDTQYF.

The chain combines TRBV6-1 with TRBJ1-4; unclear D gene. Trimming removed 7 bases from V and 4 bases from J, with 13 bases in between. This CDR3 contains 14 residues. CDR1 and CDR2 (germline): MNHNS, SASEGT. The CDR3 DNA sequence: TGTGCCAGCATGAGCGGGGAATATAATGAAAAACTGTTTTTT. Protein sequence: CASMSGEYNEKLFF.

This sequence joins TRBV18 and TRBJ2-3; TRBD2 matches at 12 bases. The CDR3 has 16 amino acids. The trim removed 6 bases at V and 4 bases at J, leaving 8 bases unmatched. CDR1 and CDR2 (germline): KGHSH, LQKENI. The CDR3 sequence: CASSLRTSGAADTQYF. The DNA of the CDR3 is TGTGCCAGCTCCCTCCGGACTAGCGGGGCGGCAGATACGCAGTATTTT.

This chain uses TRBV5-6 with TRBJ1-1, with a tentative D call TRBD1 (5 bases). CDR3 length: 13 amino acids. The V end was cut by 5 bases, the J end by 4 bases, with 12 bases between. Germline CDR1 reads SGHDT; CDR2 reads YYEEEE. For the CDR3, the DNA is TGTGCCAGCAGTCTAACGGGGGGCACTGAAGCTTTCTTT. It codes for CASSLTGGTEAFF.

V is TRBV18 and J is TRBJ2-7; TRBD1 agrees at 7 bases. Germline trimming cut 3 bases from V and 6 bases from J; bases unmatched to any gene: 5. The CDR3 loop spans 13 amino acids. CDR1 is KGHSH, CDR2 LQKENI, per germline. The CDR3 coding sequence is TGTGCCAGCTCACCGAGACAGGGATCCGAGCAGTACTTC. Protein sequence: CASSPRQGSEQYF.

The rearrangement links TRBV11-3 to TRBJ2-5; TRBD1 agrees at 8 bases. Trimming cost V 5 bases and J 4 bases; bases outside gene matches: 9. Germline lookup yields CDR1 SGHNT and CDR2 YENEEA. The CDR3 contains 15 residues. The CDR3 loop is CASSLTGAYGETQYF. CDR3 nucleotides: TGTGCCAGCAGCCTGACAGGGGCGTATGGAGAGACCCAGTACTTC.

The rearrangement joins TRBV5-1 to TRBJ2-5, with D possibly TRBD1 on 6 matching bases. Trimming removed 4 bases from V and 5 bases from J, with 9 bases in between. The CDR3 is 12 residues long. Germline-derived CDR1 and CDR2 are SGHRS and YFSETQ. Here the CDR3 reads CASSHRAETQYF. CDR3 DNA sequence: TGCGCCAGCAGCCACAGGGCTGAGACCCAGTACTTC.

The chain links TRBV6-6 to TRBJ1-1, with D tentatively TRBD1 (6 bases). Per germline, CDR1 MNHNY and CDR2 SVGAGI (reference sequence). The CDR3 length is 13 residues. The V end lost 6 bases, the J end lost 5 bases, and 13 bases lay between the germline ends. CDR3 in amino acids: CASRSAGVTEAFF. The CDR3 DNA reads TGTGCCAGCAGGTCCGCAGGGGTGACTGAAGCTTTCTTT.